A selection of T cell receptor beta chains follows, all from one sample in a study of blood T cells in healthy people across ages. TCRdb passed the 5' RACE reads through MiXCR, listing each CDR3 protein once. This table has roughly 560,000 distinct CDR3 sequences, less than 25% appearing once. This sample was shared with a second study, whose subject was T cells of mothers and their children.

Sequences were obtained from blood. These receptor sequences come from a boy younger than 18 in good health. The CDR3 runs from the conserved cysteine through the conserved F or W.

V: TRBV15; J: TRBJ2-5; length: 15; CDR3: CATSDTGTRQETQYF
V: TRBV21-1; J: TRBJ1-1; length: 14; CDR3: CASSRSCCDTEAFF
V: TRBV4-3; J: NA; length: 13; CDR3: CASARWLGYEQYF
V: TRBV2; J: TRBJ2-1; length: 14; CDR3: CASSESAREGEQFF
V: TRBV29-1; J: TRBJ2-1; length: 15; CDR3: CSVDEGARGSDEQFF
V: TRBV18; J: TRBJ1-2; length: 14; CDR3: CASSPTAGEAGYTF
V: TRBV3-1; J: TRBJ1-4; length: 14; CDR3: CASSATGGNEKLFF
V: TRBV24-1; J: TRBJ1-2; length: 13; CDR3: CATSGGFNYGYTF
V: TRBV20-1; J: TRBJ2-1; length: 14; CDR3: CSAGHLSSYNEQFF
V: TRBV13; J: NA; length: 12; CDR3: CASSSRLQEQFF
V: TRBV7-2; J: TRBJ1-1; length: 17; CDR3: CASSLDGALGGGTEAFF
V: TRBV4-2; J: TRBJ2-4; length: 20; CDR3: CASSQVGYAGGRETKNIQYF
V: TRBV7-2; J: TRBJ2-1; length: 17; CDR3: CASSLTAAGGLYNEQFF
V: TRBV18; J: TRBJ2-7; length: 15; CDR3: CASSPPIGAGYEQYF
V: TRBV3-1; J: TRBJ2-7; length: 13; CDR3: CASSQSWVYEQYF
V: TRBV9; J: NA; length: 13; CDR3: CASSVEGEGEQFF
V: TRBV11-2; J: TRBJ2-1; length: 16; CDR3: CASSYSGLAGVEEQFF
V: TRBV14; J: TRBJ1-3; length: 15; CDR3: CASSAYSRTGNTIYF
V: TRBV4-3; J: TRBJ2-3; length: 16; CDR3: CASSRETSGGTDTQYF
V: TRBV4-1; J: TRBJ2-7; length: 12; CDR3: CASSPSGGEQYF
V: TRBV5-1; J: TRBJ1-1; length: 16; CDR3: CASSLVGRGMNTEAFF
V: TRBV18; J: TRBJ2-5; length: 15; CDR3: CASSPTRGLRETQYF
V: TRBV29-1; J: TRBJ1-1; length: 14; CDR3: CSVAGTAMNTEAFF
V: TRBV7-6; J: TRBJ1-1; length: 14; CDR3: CASRAGTGATEAFF
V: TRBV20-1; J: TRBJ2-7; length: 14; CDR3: CSASAGGKSYEQYF
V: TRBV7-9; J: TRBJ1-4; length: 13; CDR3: CASWGQYNEKLFF
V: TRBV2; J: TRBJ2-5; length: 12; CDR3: CAGRTRRETQYF
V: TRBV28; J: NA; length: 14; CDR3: CASSFNGGAYGQYF
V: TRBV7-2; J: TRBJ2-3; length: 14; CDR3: CASSYLGSTDTQYF
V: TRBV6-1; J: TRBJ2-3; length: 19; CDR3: CASSPPSPGPPPTVDTQYF
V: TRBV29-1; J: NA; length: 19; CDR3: CSGAPVWTGDYYIHNEQFF
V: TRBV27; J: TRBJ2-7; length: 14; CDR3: CASSPRDQGYEQYF
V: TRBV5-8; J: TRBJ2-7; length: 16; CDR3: CASSLRGEGVFDEQYF
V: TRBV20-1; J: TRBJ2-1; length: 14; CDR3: CSAISRGGLNEQFF
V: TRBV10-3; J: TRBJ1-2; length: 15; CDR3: CASSEGQGAFYGYTF
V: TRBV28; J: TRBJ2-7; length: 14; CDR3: CASSYRVSSYEQYF
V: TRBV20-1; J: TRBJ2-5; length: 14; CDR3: CSATNYRGQETQYF
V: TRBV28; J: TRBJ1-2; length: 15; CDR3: CASSFLGGLLYGYTF
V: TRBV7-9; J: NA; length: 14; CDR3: CASSIALSPYEQYF
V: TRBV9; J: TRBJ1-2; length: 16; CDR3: CASSNKRTENNYGYTF
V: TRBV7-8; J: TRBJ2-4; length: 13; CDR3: CASSPSPHDIQYF
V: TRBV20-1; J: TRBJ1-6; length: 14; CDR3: CSARPGTGVVPLHF
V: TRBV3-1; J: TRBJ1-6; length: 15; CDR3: CASGRTDIVDSPLHF
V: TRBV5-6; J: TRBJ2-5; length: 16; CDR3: CASSQGLAGGQGTQYF
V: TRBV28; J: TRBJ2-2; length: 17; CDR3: CASSFWEQAFNTGELFF
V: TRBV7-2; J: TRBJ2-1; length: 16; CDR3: CASSLGVLEGYNEQFF
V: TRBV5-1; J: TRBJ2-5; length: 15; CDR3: CASRDGSTYQETQYF
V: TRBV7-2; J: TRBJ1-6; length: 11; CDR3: CASSLGQTLHF